This T cell receptor beta chain came from a study of control samples from healthy donors and cancer patients. Repertoires were generated with immunoSEQ multiplex PCR, while TCRdb's copy carries only in-frame clones and drops some. The data contain 90,000 to 100,000 clones, 79% of them singletons. The V and J ends lost 5 bases and 0 bases respectively, with 10 bases between them. Germline loops: CDR1 GTSNPN, CDR2 SVGIG (reference sequence). The CDR3 is 13 residues long. The chain has TRBV30 and TRBJ1-1; D perhaps matches TRBD1 (5 bases). This receptor was taken from a woman aged 25 to 45 in good health. Sequenced: blood. This CDR3 is CAWGDGMNTEAFF. DNA for the CDR3: TGTGCCTGGGGGGACGGTATGAACACTGAAGCTTTCTTT.